The 9 T cell receptor beta chains below all came from one sample that was sequenced in a study of blood T cell repertoires in COVID-19. Using immunoSEQ multiplex PCR, the repertoire was profiled, and TCRdb retains in-frame clones only, with some absent. The table has about 33,000 clones, approximately 82% seen once. The source material was peripheral blood. These receptors were collected from a human donor in a cohort sampled during active COVID-19.

The rearrangement uses TRBV10-3 and TRBJ1-5; 7 bases are a match to TRBD1. V gave up 3 bases and J gave up 0 bases; unmatched junction bases: 5. Germline values: CDR1 ENHRY, CDR2 SYGVKD. This CDR3 is 16 amino acids long. CDR3 protein: CAISERGQNSNQPQHF. CDR3 coding DNA: TGTGCCATCAGTGAAAGGGGACAGAATAGCAATCAGCCCCAGCATTTT.

The rearrangement joins TRBV28 to TRBJ2-7; D remains ambiguous. There are 11 residues in the CDR3. The ends were cut back, 8 bases at V and 6 bases at J, with 11 bases in the middle. Per germline, CDR1 MDHEN and CDR2 SYDVKM. The CDR3 region is CASAYRGEQYF. The CDR3, as DNA: TGTGCCAGCGCTTATAGAGGCGAGCAGTACTTC.

The rearrangement joins TRBV5-6 to TRBJ2-1, with D possibly being TRBD2 (6 bases). The CDR3 extends over 15 amino acids. Germline V gene sequence: CDR1 SGHDT, CDR2 YYEEEE. V was shortened by 2 bases and J by 6 bases, with 15 bases between the two germline ends. The chain's CDR3 is CASSFGGRGGNEQFF. CDR3 coding DNA: TGTGCCAGCAGCTTCGGGGGACGGGGAGGCAATGAGCAGTTCTTC.

V is TRBV6-1 and J is TRBJ2-5, with TRBD2 identical over 9 bases. The junction had 6 bases not matched to a gene; V was cut back by 2 bases and J by 5 bases. The CDR3 totals 15 residues. CDR1 MNHNS and CDR2 SASEGT come from the germline V gene. Written as DNA, the CDR3 is TGTGCCAGCAGTGAATCGAGCGGGGGGCACGAGACCCAGTACTTC. Its translation: CASSESSGGHETQYF.

This clone appeared a single time. The chain combines TRBV4-3 with TRBJ2-3, with D maybe TRBD2 (5 bases). The V gene lost 1 base and the J gene lost 3 bases, with 14 bases spanning the gap. The CDR3 spans 16 residues. Per germline, CDR1 LGHNA and CDR2 YSLEER. The CDR3 DNA is TGCGCCAGCAGCCAAGGTTCGGGGTTTGGTACAGATACGCAGTATTTT. This codes for CASSQGSGFGTDTQYF.

This clone was detected a few times. The rearrangement uses TRBV19 and TRBJ1-1; a possible D gene is TRBD1 (6 bases). The CDR3 contains 15 residues. V dropped 5 bases and J dropped 2 bases, with 15 bases sitting between them. Looked up from germline, CDR1 is LNHDA and CDR2 is SQIVND (reference sequence). CDR3: CASSPGTGLNTEAFF. The CDR3 DNA sequence: TGTGCCAGTAGTCCGGGAACAGGGCTAAACACTGAAGCTTTCTTT.

The gene calls are TRBV18 and TRBJ1-1, with a weak D call TRBD1 (5 bases). The CDR3 spans 15 residues. Looked up from germline, CDR1 is KGHSH and CDR2 is LQKENI. V was clipped by 2 bases and J by 0 bases, with 10 bases between them. The CDR3 DNA reads as TGTGCCAGCTCACCAAGTCCGGGGGTGAACACTGAAGCTTTCTTT. Its translation: CASSPSPGVNTEAFF.

This clone was counted only a few times. J is TRBJ1-1 and V is TRBV5-6, with 7 nucleotides matching TRBD1. Germline values: CDR1 SGHDT, CDR2 YYEEEE. Unmatched junction bases numbered 11, after V lost 1 base and J lost 5 bases. The CDR3 sequence is 16 residues long. CDR3 sequence reads: CASSLRWRGPLTEAFF. CDR3 DNA sequence: TGTGCCAGCAGCTTGAGATGGAGGGGGCCTTTGACTGAAGCTTTCTTT.

V usage is TRBV7-2 and J usage is TRBJ1-4, with 8 nucleotides matching TRBD1. J was trimmed by 8 bases and V by 2 bases; bases with no gene match: 7. CDR3 length: 15 residues. Per the germline V gene, CDR1 is SGHTA and CDR2 is FQGNSA. CDR3 nucleotide sequence: TGTGCCAGCAGCTTACAGCCAGGGGGCGCGGAAAAACTGTTTTTT. Protein sequence: CASSLQPGGAEKLFF.